These 14 T cell receptor beta chains were all obtained from the same sample, sequenced in a study of T cells after posttransplantation cyclophosphamide. Sequenced by immunoSEQ multiplex PCR; TCRdb stores in-frame clones only, minus some. Singletons are absent from the sample, which has some 23,000 clones. Treatment was busulfan-fludarabine conditioning, a marrow graft, and cyclophosphamide on days +3 and +4. This material consisted of PBMCs, taken after allogeneic stem cell transplant with posttransplant cyclophosphamide. These receptors originate from a male patient younger than 30 who received an allogeneic stem cell transplant from a related donor, was CMV-positive, and had no GVHD. Some T cells may have come from the graft donor.

This clone was observed many times. The CDR3 DNA reads as TGTGCCAGTAGTAGGTGGGACAGGGGATCCTACAATGAGCAGTTCTTC. This codes for CASSRWDRGSYNEQFF. The chain couples TRBV19 to TRBJ2-1, with 10 bases that match TRBD1. Germline V gene sequence: CDR1 LNHDA, CDR2 SQIVND (reference sequence). Trimming took 4 bases from V and 1 from J; bases not matched to a gene: 4. The CDR3 consists of 16 residues. The whole variable domain, remainder taken from reference TRBV19 and TRBJ2-1, is DGGITQSPKYLFRKEGQNVTLSCEQNLNHDAMYWYRQDPGQGLRLIYYSQIVNDFQKGDIAEGYSVSREKKESFPLTVTSAQKNPTAFYLCASSRWDRGSYNEQFFGPGTRLTVL.

This clone has ten or more counts. The chain couples TRBV18 to TRBJ2-7, with TRBD1 matching over 7 bases. The CDR3 is 14 residues long. Germline trimming cut 3 bases from V and 4 bases from J; bases unmatched to any gene: 6. In germline, CDR1 is KGHSH, CDR2 LQKENI. CDR3 nucleotides: TGTGCCAGCTCACCCCGCAGGGGGAAGTACGAGCAGTACTTC. Its translation: CASSPRRGKYEQYF.

This clone occurred many times. V gene TRBV6-5 combines with J gene TRBJ2-1; D possibly corresponds to TRBD1 (6 bases). The length of the CDR3 is 15 residues. Looked up from germline, CDR1 is MNHEY and CDR2 is SVGAGI. Trimming pared 2 bases from V and 8 bases from J, leaving 16 bases between. CDR3 sequence reads: CASSYVPGEGDEQFF. CDR3 DNA sequence: TGTGCCAGCAGTTACGTCCCAGGGGAAGGGGATGAGCAGTTCTTC.

This clone was observed at least ten times. This sample also contains other DNA sequences that code for the same CDR3. The chain couples TRBV27 to TRBJ2-2; TRBD2 agrees at 9 bases. Germline V lookup: CDR1 MNHEY, CDR2 SMNVEV (reference sequence). This CDR3 is 20 amino acids long. With 3 bases clipped from V and 1 base from J, the junction kept 15 bases outside the gene matches. The DNA of the CDR3 is TGTGCCAGCAGTTTCCGTTGGCGGGGGGGCCTTTATTTGAACACCGGGGAGCTGTTTTTT. Its protein product is CASSFRWRGGLYLNTGELFF.

This clone was counted at least ten times. The chain carries TRBV7-2 and TRBJ2-5, with TRBD2 identical over 12 bases. CDR1 is SGHTA, CDR2 FQGNSA, per germline. Trimming took 4 bases from V and 5 from J; bases not matched to a gene: 8. The CDR3 is 16 residues long. The CDR3, as DNA: TGTGCCAGCAGCTCATTGGGACTAGCGGGTCGCGAGACCCAGTACTTC. Its translation: CASSSLGLAGRETQYF.

The sample holds many counts of this clone. V usage is TRBV4-2 and J usage is TRBJ1-5, with 10 bases that match TRBD1. Germline V gives CDR1 LGHNA, CDR2 YNFKEQ. V gave up 4 bases and J gave up 4 bases; unmatched junction bases: 4. This CDR3 is built from 15 residues. The CDR3 DNA is TGTGCCAGCAGCCTGGACAGGGGGTTTAATCAGCCCCAGCATTTT. Amino acids: CASSLDRGFNQPQHF.

This clone came up many times. The chain combines TRBV28 with TRBJ1-1, with unresolved D. Germline V gene sequence: CDR1 MDHEN, CDR2 SYDVKM. V lost 3 bases and J 4 bases, leaving 15 bases between the germline ends. The CDR3 loop spans 15 amino acids. The CDR3: CASSFPGSRSTEAFF. The CDR3 nucleotides are TGTGCCAGCAGTTTCCCGGGTTCCCGGAGCACTGAAGCTTTCTTT.

The chain recombines TRBV7-2 with TRBJ2-5, with 11 bases lining up with TRBD2. Germline values: CDR1 SGHTA, CDR2 FQGNSA. This CDR3 comprises 19 residues. J was trimmed by 5 bases and V by 5 bases; bases with no gene match: 19. CDR3 residues: CASSPMGLAERGGAETQYF. DNA for the CDR3: TGTGCCAGCAGCCCAATGGGACTAGCGGAGAGGGGTGGAGCGGAGACCCAGTACTTC.

This clone showed up many times. The V gene is TRBV25-1, the J gene TRBJ2-1; D possibly corresponds to TRBD2 (6 bases). The CDR3 covers 17 residues. In germline, CDR1 is MGHDK, CDR2 SYGVNS. Trimming removed 1 base at V and 8 bases at J, with 21 bases between. CDR3: CASSESPGVSLGDEQFF. The CDR3 nucleotides read TGTGCCAGCAGTGAATCCCCGGGAGTATCGTTAGGCGATGAGCAGTTCTTC.

This clone was seen at least ten times. V usage is TRBV5-4 and J usage is TRBJ1-4, with unresolved D. V was cut by 1 base and J by 3 bases, with 10 bases left in between. CDR1 and CDR2 (germline): SGHNT, YYREEE (reference sequence). The CDR3 has 15 residues. In DNA, the CDR3 is TGTGCCAGCAGCTTGTTCGGGTCCTCTAATGAAAAACTGTTTTTT. Translating gives CASSLFGSSNEKLFF.

This clone occurred many times. The chain couples TRBV7-3 to TRBJ2-2; 11 bases align to TRBD2. In germline, CDR1 is SGHTA, CDR2 FQGTGA. The CDR3 is 17 amino acids. J lost 4 bases, V lost 1 base, and 5 bases had no gene match. CDR3 sequence reads: CASSLKPLAGGTGELFF. Here the CDR3 DNA reads TGTGCCAGCAGCTTAAAGCCCCTAGCGGGGGGCACCGGGGAGCTGTTTTTT.

This clone was counted at least ten times. The rearrangement uses TRBV13 and TRBJ1-2, with 9 bases fitting TRBD1. Germline lookup yields CDR1 PRHDT and CDR2 FYEKMQ (reference sequence). The CDR3 has 15 amino acids. Trimming cost V 3 bases and J 5 bases; bases outside gene matches: 7. The CDR3 spells CASSFTGGRDYGYTF. CDR3 DNA: TGTGCCAGCAGCTTTACAGGGGGCCGGGATTATGGCTACACCTTC.

Ten or more counts support this clone. V usage is TRBV28 and J usage is TRBJ1-2, with D perhaps matching TRBD1 (6 bases). Germline CDR1 and CDR2: MDHEN and SYDVKM. V dropped 7 bases and J dropped 4 bases, with 19 bases sitting between them. The CDR3 has 15 amino acids. The CDR3 reads CASIAVGGRIYGYTF. The CDR3, as DNA: TGTGCCAGCATAGCTGTCGGGGGGCGCATCTATGGCTACACCTTC.

This clone was counted at least ten times. The chain combines TRBV4-1 with TRBJ1-2; the D gene is possibly TRBD1 (5 bases). Germline V lookup: CDR1 MGHRA, CDR2 YSYEKL. The V end was cut by 6 bases, the J end by 7 bases, with 21 bases between. The CDR3 totals 15 residues. CDR3 region: CASRTLGTTRGGYTF. CDR3 coding DNA: TGCGCCAGCAGAACACTTGGGACTACCCGAGGTGGCTACACCTTC.